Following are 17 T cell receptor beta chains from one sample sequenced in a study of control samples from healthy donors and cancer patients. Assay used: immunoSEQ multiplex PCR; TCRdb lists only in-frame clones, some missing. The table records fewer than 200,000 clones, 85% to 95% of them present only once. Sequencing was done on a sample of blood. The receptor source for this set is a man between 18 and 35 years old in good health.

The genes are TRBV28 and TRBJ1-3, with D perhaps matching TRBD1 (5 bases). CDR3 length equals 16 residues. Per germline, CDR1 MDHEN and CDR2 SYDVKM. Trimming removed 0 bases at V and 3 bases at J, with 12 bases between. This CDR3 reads CASSLWGGDGGNTIYF. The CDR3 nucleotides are TGTGCCAGCAGTTTATGGGGAGGGGACGGTGGAAACACCATATATTTT.

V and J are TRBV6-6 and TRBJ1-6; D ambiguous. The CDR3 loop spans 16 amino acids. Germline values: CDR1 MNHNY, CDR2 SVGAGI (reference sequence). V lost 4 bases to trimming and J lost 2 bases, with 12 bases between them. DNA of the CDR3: TGTGCCAGCAGTTTCCGACCCGCAACCTATAATTCACCCCTCCACTTT. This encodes CASSFRPATYNSPLHF.

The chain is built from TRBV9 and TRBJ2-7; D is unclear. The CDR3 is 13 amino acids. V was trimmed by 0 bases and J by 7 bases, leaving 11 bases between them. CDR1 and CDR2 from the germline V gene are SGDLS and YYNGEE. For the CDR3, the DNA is TGTGCCAGCAGCGTAGGGATGGTGGGGGAGCAGTACTTC. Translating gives CASSVGMVGEQYF. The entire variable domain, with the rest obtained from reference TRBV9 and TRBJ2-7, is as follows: DSGVTQTPKHLITATGQRVTLRCSPRSGDLSVYWYQQSLDQGLQFLIQYYNGEERAKGNILERFSAQQFPDLHSELNLSSLELGDSALYFCASSVGMVGEQYFGPGTRLTVT.

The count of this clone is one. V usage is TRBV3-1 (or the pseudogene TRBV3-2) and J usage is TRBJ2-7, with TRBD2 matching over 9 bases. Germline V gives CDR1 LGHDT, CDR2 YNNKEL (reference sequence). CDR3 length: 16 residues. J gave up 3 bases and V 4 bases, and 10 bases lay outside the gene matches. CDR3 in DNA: TGTGCCAGCAGCCTTAGAAGGACTAGCGCATTCTACGAGCAGTACTTC. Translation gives CASSLRRTSAFYEQYF.

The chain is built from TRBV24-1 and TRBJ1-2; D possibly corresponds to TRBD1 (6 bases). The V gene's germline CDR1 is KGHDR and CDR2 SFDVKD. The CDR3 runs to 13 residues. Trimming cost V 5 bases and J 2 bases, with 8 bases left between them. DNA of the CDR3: TGTGCCACCAGTGGGACAGAGAACTATGGCTACACCTTC. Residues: CATSGTENYGYTF.

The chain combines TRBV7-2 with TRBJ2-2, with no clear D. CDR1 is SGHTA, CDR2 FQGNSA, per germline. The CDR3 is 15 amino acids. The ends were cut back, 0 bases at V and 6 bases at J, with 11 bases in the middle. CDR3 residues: CASSLAGRLSGELFF. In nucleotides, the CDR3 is TGTGCCAGCAGCTTAGCGGGTCGGCTGTCCGGGGAGCTGTTTTTT. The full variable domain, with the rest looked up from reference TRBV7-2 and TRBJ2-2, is GAGVSQSPSNKVTEKGKDVELRCDPISGHTALYWYRQSLGQGLEFLIYFQGNSAPDKSGLPSDRFSAERTGGSVSTLTIQRTQQEDSAVYLCASSLAGRLSGELFFGEGSRLTVL.

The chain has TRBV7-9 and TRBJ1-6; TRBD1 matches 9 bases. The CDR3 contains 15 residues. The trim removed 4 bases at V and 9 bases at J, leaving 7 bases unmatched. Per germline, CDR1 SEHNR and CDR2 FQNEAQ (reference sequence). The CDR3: CASSYGDRDTSPLHF. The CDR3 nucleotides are TGTGCCAGCAGCTACGGGGACAGGGACACTTCACCCCTCCACTTT.

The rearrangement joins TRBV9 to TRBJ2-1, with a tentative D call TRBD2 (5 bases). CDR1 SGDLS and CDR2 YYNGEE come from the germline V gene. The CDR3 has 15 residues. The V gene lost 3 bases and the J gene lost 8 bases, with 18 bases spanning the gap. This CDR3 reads CASSAQGRGSDEQFF. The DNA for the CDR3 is TGTGCCAGCAGCGCCCAAGGGCGAGGGTCGGATGAGCAGTTCTTC.

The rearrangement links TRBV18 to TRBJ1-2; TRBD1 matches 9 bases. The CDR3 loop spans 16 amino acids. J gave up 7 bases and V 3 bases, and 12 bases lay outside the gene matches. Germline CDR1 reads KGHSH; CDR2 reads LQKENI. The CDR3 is CASSPTTTGGFGGYTF. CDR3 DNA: TGTGCCAGCTCACCTACCACGACAGGGGGATTTGGTGGCTACACCTTC.

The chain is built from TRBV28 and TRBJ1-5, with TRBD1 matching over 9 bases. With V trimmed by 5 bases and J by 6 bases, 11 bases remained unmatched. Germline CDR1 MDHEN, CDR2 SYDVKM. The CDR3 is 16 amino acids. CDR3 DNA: TGTGCCAGCAGTCTTCAGGGACAGGGAGTCACTCAGCCCCAGCATTTT. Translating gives CASSLQGQGVTQPQHF. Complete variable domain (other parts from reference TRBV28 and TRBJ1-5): DVKVTQSSRYLVKRTGEKVFLECVQDMDHENMFWYRQDPGLGLRLIYFSYDVKMKEKGDIPEGYSVSREKKERFSLILESASTNQTSMYLCASSLQGQGVTQPQHFGDGTRLSIL.

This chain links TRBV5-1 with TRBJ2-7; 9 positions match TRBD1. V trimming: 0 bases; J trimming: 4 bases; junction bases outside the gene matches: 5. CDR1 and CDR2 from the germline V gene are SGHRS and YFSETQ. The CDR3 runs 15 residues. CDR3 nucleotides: TGCGCCAGCAGCTTGGCCGGGACAGGGAGGTACGAGCAGTACTTC. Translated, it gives CASSLAGTGRYEQYF.

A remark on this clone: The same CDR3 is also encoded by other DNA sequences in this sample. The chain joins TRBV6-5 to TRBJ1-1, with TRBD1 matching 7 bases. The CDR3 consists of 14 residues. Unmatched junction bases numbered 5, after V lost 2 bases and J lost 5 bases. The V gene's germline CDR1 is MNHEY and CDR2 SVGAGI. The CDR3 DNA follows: TGTGCCAGCAGTTACAGGGGGCAAGGGACTGAAGCTTTCTTT. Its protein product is CASSYRGQGTEAFF.

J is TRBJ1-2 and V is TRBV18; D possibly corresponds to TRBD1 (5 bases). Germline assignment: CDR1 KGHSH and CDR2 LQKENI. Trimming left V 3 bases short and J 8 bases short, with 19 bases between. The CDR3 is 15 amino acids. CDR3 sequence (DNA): TGTGCCAGCTCACCTAACCAGGGAAGCGTGTGGGGCTACACCTTC. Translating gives CASSPNQGSVWGYTF.

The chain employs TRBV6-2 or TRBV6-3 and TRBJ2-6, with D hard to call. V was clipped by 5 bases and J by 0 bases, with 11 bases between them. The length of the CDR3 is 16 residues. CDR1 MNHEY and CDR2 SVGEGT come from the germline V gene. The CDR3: CASSPAWSSGANVLTF. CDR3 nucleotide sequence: TGTGCCAGCAGTCCAGCCTGGAGCTCTGGGGCCAACGTCCTGACTTTC.

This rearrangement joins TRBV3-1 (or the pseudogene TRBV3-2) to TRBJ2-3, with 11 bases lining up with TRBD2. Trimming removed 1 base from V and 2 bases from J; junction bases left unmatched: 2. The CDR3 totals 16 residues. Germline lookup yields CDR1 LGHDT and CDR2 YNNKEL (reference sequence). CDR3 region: CASSQGLAGPTDTQYF. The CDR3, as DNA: TGTGCCAGCAGCCAAGGACTAGCGGGGCCCACAGATACGCAGTATTTT.

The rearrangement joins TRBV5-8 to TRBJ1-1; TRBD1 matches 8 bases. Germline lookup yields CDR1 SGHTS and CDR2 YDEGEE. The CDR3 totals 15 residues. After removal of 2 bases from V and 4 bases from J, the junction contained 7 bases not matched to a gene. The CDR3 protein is CASSFQGALGTEAFF. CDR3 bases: TGTGCCAGCAGCTTTCAGGGGGCTCTTGGCACTGAAGCTTTCTTT.

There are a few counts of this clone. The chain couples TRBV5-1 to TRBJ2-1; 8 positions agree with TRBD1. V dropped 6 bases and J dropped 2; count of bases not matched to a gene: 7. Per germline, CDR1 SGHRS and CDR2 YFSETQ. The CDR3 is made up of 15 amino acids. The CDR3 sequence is CASTLQGATYNEQFF. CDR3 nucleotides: TGCGCCAGCACCCTGCAGGGGGCTACCTACAATGAGCAGTTCTTC.